This T cell receptor beta chain was identified in a study of CD8 T cells in ankylosing spondylitis. General study results and limits: Fewer than ten highly homologous variants made up a TCR beta motif that seemed to typify ankylosing spondylitis blood. CD8+ cells made up the disease-linked clones, which were relatively rare in peripheral blood.

This clonotype was found a few times. What it binds is unknown. CDR3 length equals 14 residues. V dropped 1 base and J dropped 3 bases, with 10 bases sitting between them. In germline, CDR1 is SNHLY, CDR2 FYNNEI. One entry per CDR3 protein, called by TCRdb with MiXCR from the 5' RACE reads. The sample yields roughly 700,000 distinct CDR3 sequences, around 17% seen once. The sequence was obtained from a male donor with ankylosing spondylitis. The chain combines TRBV2 with TRBJ2-7; weak D call: TRBD1 (5 bases). Material: blood, either unsorted or a sorted T cell fraction (not recorded which). The chain's CDR3 is CASSEGTPFYEQYF. CDR3 bases: TGTGCCAGCAGTGAAGGGACACCGTTCTACGAGCAGTACTTC.